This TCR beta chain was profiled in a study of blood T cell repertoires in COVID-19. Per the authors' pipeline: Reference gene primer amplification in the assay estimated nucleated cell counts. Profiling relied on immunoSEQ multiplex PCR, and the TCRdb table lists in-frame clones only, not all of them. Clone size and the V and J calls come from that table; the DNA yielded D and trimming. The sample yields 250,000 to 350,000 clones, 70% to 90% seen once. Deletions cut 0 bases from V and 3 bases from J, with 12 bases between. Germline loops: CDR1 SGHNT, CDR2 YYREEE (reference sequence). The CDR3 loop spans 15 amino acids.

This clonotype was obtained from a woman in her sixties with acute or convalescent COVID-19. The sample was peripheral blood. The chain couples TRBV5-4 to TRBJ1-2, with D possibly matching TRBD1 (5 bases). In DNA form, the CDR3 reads TGTGCCAGCAGCTTGGGGTCTTCAGGGTACTATGGCTACACCTTC. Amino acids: CASSLGSSGYYGYTF.